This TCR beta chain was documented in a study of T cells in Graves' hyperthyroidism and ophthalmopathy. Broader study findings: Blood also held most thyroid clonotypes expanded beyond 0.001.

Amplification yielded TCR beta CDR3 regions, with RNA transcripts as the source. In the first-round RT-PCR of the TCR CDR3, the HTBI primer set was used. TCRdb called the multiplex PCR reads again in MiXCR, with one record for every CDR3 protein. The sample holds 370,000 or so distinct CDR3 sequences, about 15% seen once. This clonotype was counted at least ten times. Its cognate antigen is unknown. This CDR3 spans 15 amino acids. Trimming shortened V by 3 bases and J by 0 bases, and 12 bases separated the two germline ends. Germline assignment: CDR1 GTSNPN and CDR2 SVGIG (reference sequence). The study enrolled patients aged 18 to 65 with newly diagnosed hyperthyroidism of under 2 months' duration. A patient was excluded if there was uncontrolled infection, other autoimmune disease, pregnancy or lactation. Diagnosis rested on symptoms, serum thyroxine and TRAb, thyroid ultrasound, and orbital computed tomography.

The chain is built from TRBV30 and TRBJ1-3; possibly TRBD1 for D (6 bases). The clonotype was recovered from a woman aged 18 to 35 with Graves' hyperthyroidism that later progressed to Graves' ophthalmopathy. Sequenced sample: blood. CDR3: CAWSLGDISGNTIYF. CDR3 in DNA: TGTGCCTGGAGCTTGGGGGACATCTCTGGAAACACCATATATTTT.